This TCR beta chain was observed in a study of blood T cell repertoires in COVID-19. At the level of the study: The study drew acute and convalescent COVID-19 samples from the United States, Italy and Spain. PBMCs, B-cell-depleted T cells, or T cells were the source of the cDNA or gDNA that made up the material.

The CDR3 is 14 residues long. The V gene lost 3 bases and the J gene lost 5 bases, with 14 bases spanning the gap. Looked up from germline, CDR1 is SGHNT and CDR2 is YENEEA. In the original workflow: The authors estimated nucleated cell counts from reference gene primer amplification. Clones were sequenced by immunoSEQ multiplex PCR, and TCRdb holds only the in-frame ones, with some missing. V, J and clone size derive from that table, while D and trimming were established from the DNA sequence. This table holds about 250,000 clones, roughly 84% found once. This clonotype was obtained from a woman in her thirties or forties who had recovered from COVID-19. The genes are TRBV11-3 and TRBJ2-7, with D perhaps matching TRBD2 (6 bases). Source material: peripheral blood. CDR3 nucleotide sequence: TGTGCCAGCAGCTTTGGGAGGAGGGCGGACGAGCAGTACTTC. Amino acid sequence: CASSFGRRADEQYF. The full variable domain, completed using reference TRBV11-3 and TRBJ2-7, is EAGVVQSPRYKIIEKKQPVAFWCNPISGHNTLYWYLQNLGQGPELLIRYENEEAVDDSQLPKDRFSAERLKGVDSTLKIQPAELGDSAVYLCASSFGRRADEQYFGPGTRLTVT.